Listed below are T cell receptor beta chains from one sample, sequenced in a study of blood T cell repertoires in COVID-19. Repertoires were generated with immunoSEQ multiplex PCR, while TCRdb's copy carries only in-frame clones and drops some. The sample includes about 230,000 clones, 65% to 90% of them seen just once. Source material: peripheral blood. These receptor sequences come from a man aged 50-59 years with COVID-19, enrolled during active disease. Both conserved end residues are part of each CDR3. D genes are given only for firm matches. Where a row states a size, it is once, few, many or the class of an expanded clone; other rows omit it.

clone_size	v_call	j_call	d_call	cdr3_aa	cdr3_nt
-	TRBV5-1	TRBJ1-5	-	CASSATTGDNQPQHF	TGCGCCAGCAGCGCCACGACAGGAGATAATCAGCCCCAGCATTTT
-	TRBV28	TRBJ2-1	TRBD2	CASSAPLAGVLNEQFF	TGTGCCAGCAGTGCCCCCCTAGCGGGGGTTCTCAATGAGCAGTTCTTC
-	TRBV7-9	TRBJ2-2	-	CASSPPGERNTGELFF	TGTGCCAGCAGCCCCCCCGGAGAGAGGAACACCGGGGAGCTGTTTTTT
-	TRBV15	TRBJ2-7	TRBD1	CATSSTGEYEQYF	TGTGCCACCAGCAGTACAGGGGAGTACGAGCAGTACTTC
-	TRBV12-3/TRBV12-4	TRBJ1-5	-	CASSNRVGQPQHF	TGTGCCAGCAGTAACAGGGTTGGGCAGCCCCAGCATTTT
-	TRBV30	TRBJ1-4	-	CAGNRATNEKLFF	TGTGCCGGGAACAGGGCAACTAATGAAAAACTGTTTTTT
-	TRBV12-5	TRBJ2-3	-	CASGLGGYSTDTQYF	TGTGCTAGTGGTTTGGGCGGGTATAGCACAGATACGCAGTATTTT
few	TRBV3-1/TRBV3-2	TRBJ1-2	-	CASSQGGNGYTF	TGTGCCAGCAGCCAAGGCGGAAATGGCTACACCTTC
few	TRBV6-5	TRBJ1-4	TRBD1	CASNSRGGRNEKLFF	TGTGCCAGCAATTCCCGAGGGGGCCGAAATGAAAAACTGTTTTTT
-	TRBV9	TRBJ2-2	TRBD1	CASSVATGGYTGELFF	TGTGCCAGCAGCGTAGCTACAGGGGGGTACACCGGGGAGCTGTTTTTT
-	TRBV20-1	TRBJ2-7	-	CSASGVSSPSSYEQYF	TGCAGTGCTAGTGGGGTCTCTAGCCCAAGCTCCTACGAGCAGTACTTC
-	TRBV5-8	TRBJ2-2	TRBD1	CASRPDRMNTGELFF	TGTGCCAGCAGACCGGACAGGATGAACACCGGGGAGCTGTTTTTT
-	TRBV4-1	TRBJ2-7	-	CASSQAAGDYEQYF	TGCGCCAGCAGCCAAGCAGCGGGCGACTACGAGCAGTACTTC
-	TRBV5-6	TRBJ1-5	-	CASSVDRASNQPQHF	TGTGCCAGCAGTGTCGACAGAGCCTCCAATCAGCCCCAGCATTTT
-	TRBV18	TRBJ2-7	TRBD1	CASSYGTEPREQYF	TGTGCCAGCTCATATGGGACAGAGCCACGCGAGCAGTACTTC
-	TRBV10-1	TRBJ2-3	-	CASSGTLSTDTQYF	TGCGCCAGCAGTGGGACACTTAGCACAGATACGCAGTATTTT
-	TRBV19	TRBJ1-1	TRBD1	CASSIELDRAAEAFF	TGTGCCAGTAGTATAGAACTGGACAGGGCCGCTGAAGCTTTCTTT
-	TRBV5-4	TRBJ1-2	TRBD1	CASSVGLQGGHGYTF	TGTGCCAGCAGCGTAGGTCTACAGGGGGGCCATGGCTACACCTTC
-	TRBV3-1/TRBV3-2	TRBJ1-1	-	CASSQHRAIMNTEAFF	TGTGCCAGCAGCCAGCACAGGGCCATCATGAACACTGAAGCTTTCTTT
few	TRBV20-1	TRBJ2-5	TRBD2	CSASMGASGSETQYF	TGCAGTGCTAGTATGGGAGCTAGCGGTTCGGAGACCCAGTACTTC
-	TRBV30	TRBJ2-6	-	CAWSAGTGANVLTF	TGTGCCTGGAGTGCCGGGACTGGGGCCAACGTCCTGACTTTC
-	TRBV12-3/TRBV12-4	TRBJ2-2	-	CASSRENTGELFF	TGTGCCAGCTCGCGGGAGAACACCGGGGAGCTGTTTTTT
-	TRBV7-8	TRBJ2-7	-	CASSFRDEQYF	TGTGCCAGCAGCTTCCGGGACGAGCAGTACTTC
-	TRBV11-2	TRBJ2-7	-	CASSLGGLSYEQYF	TGTGCCAGCAGCTTAGGGGGACTGTCCTACGAGCAGTACTTC
-	TRBV18	TRBJ1-1	-	CASSPQEGDTEAFF	TGTGCCAGCTCACCACAAGAGGGTGACACTGAAGCTTTCTTT
-	TRBV18	TRBJ2-1	-	CASSPRAGDNEQFF	TGTGCCAGCTCACCACGTGCGGGTGACAATGAGCAGTTCTTC
-	TRBV27	TRBJ2-3	TRBD2	CASSFLSSGTRDTQYF	TGTGCCAGCAGTTTTTTGTCTAGCGGGACCAGAGATACGCAGTATTTT
-	TRBV9	TRBJ2-3	TRBD2	CASSALLAGGPDTQYF	TGTGCCAGCAGCGCTCTCCTAGCGGGGGGGCCAGATACGCAGTATTTT
-	TRBV6-6	TRBJ2-7	TRBD2	CASSWGLAAYEQYF	TGTGCCAGCAGCTGGGGACTAGCGGCTTACGAGCAGTACTTC
-	TRBV9	TRBJ1-1	-	CASSGGGRTEAFF	TGTGCCAGCAGCGGAGGAGGGCGGACTGAAGCTTTCTTT
-	TRBV14	TRBJ1-4	TRBD1	CASSSYAGGGEKLFF	TGTGCCAGCAGCTCTTACGCAGGGGGTGGTGAAAAACTGTTTTTT